This TCR beta chain derives from a study of T cells in Graves' hyperthyroidism and ophthalmopathy. Across the study: Sampling of peripheral blood happened at initial diagnosis, prior to any treatment.

Trimming took 4 bases from V and 1 from J, leaving 14 bases between them. This CDR3 has 16 residues. In germline, CDR1 is MNHEY, CDR2 SVGAGI. Amplification of TCR beta CDR3 regions used RNA as the template. When the TCR CDR3 underwent first-round RT-PCR, the HTBI primer set was used. TCRdb recomputed calls from the multiplex PCR reads with MiXCR, one row per CDR3 protein. The table lists roughly 740,000 distinct CDR3 sequences, roughly 15% of them singletons. Overall study findings and caveats: Within blood appeared most thyroid clonotypes that had expanded above 0.001.

Exclusion of patients followed from uncontrolled infection, other autoimmune disease, pregnancy or lactation. Orbital computed tomography, thyroid ultrasound, serum thyroxine and TRAb, and clinical symptoms together informed the diagnoses. This clonotype turned up a few times. What it binds is not known. Sequencing was performed on blood. The V gene is TRBV6-5, the J gene TRBJ2-4; D is possibly TRBD1 or TRBD2 (5 bases each). The receptor's source is a man aged 18 to 35 with Graves' hyperthyroidism. CDR3 sequence reads: CASSSRGVGAKNIQYF. The CDR3, as DNA: TGTGCCAGCAGTTCGAGGGGCGTAGGGGCCAAAAACATTCAGTACTTC.